What follows describes a single T cell receptor (beta chain). This entry is derived from a study of cytomegalovirus exposure and HLA in healthy donors. Germline V gene data show CDR1 as SGHNT and CDR2 as YYREEE (reference sequence). This CDR3 contains 13 residues. V gave up 4 bases and J gave up 12 bases; unmatched junction bases: 11. PCR amplification relied on 60 Vbeta primers (plus 13 Jbeta primers). The method was immunoSEQ multiplex PCR; TCRdb's version includes in-frame clones alone and lacks a portion of them. The table has more than 200,000 clones, roughly four fifths seen once. The specimen sequenced was PBMCs. The chain has TRBV5-4 and TRBJ1-2; 8 bases line up with TRBD1. The TCR was taken from a girl aged 2-9 years in good health and CMV-seronegative. The CDR3 protein is CASSPAVDRAHTF. DNA for the CDR3: TGTGCCAGCAGCCCGGCAGTGGACAGGGCCCACACCTTC.